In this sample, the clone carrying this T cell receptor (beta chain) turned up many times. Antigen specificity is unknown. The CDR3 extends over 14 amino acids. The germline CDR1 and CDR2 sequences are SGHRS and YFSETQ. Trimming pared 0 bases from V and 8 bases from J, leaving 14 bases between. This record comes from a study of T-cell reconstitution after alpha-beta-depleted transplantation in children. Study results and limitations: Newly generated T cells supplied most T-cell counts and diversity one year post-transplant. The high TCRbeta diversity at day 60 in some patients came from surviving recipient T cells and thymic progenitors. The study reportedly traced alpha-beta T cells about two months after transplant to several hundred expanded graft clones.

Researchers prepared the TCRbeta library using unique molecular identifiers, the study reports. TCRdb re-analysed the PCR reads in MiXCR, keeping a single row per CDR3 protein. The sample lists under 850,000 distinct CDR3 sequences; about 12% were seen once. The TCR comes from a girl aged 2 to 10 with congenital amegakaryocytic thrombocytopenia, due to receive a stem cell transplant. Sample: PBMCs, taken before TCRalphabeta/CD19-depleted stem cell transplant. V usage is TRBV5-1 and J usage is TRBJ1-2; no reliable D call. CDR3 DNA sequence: TGCGCCAGCAGCTTGGATGCGACCATTGGAGGCTACACCTTC. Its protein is CASSLDATIGGYTF.